Sequencing of this TCR beta chain was carried out in a study of long-term antiretroviral therapy in people with HIV. They ran version v3.0 of the immunoSEQ assay at survey level. This table comes from immunoSEQ multiplex PCR, and its TCRdb copy is limited to in-frame clones, with some not included. The table lists 15,000 to 20,000 clones, approximately 90% of them singletons, with around 12% in the top ten. Study observations and caveats: Missing from the dataset were any data on ART adherence, viral resistance or therapy changes. Compared with controls, HIV repertoires showed narrower CDR3 length ranges.

Turning to this clone: Antigen: not known.

Germline values: CDR1 SGHRS, CDR2 YFSETQ. V dropped 6 bases and J dropped 7; count of bases not matched to a gene: 5. The CDR3 sequence is 13 residues long. The rearrangement links TRBV5-1 to TRBJ1-2; 11 bases map to TRBD1. The sample was unsorted PBMCs, taken 6.9 years after starting antiretroviral therapy. The receptor's source is a man aged 45-60 years with HIV. The CDR3 nucleotides read TGCGCCAGCACACCCGGGACAGGGGGTGGCTACACCTTC. Its translation: CASTPGTGGGYTF.